The 11 T cell receptor beta chains below come from one sample, sequenced in a study of blood T cell repertoires in COVID-19. TCRdb's copy holds only in-frame clones and misses some; the assay was immunoSEQ multiplex PCR. The sample holds over 150,000 clones, approximately 87% seen once. The specimen was peripheral blood. These receptor sequences come from a woman aged 18-29 years who had recovered from COVID-19.

The chain employs TRBV6-2 or TRBV6-3 and TRBJ2-5; the match to TRBD1 covers 9 bases. CDR1 and CDR2 (germline): MNHEY, SVGEGT. The CDR3 is 17 residues long. With V trimmed by 6 bases and J by 3 bases, 14 bases remained unmatched. The CDR3: CASSHGQGMVLEETQYF. CDR3 bases: TGTGCCAGCAGCCACGGACAGGGGATGGTATTAGAAGAGACCCAGTACTTC.

The rearrangement uses TRBV24-1 and TRBJ1-1, with D perhaps matching TRBD1 (5 bases). V was shortened by 2 bases and J by 6 bases, with 9 bases between the two germline ends. The CDR3 runs 13 residues. Germline values: CDR1 KGHDR, CDR2 SFDVKD. This chain's CDR3 is CATSDWTGAEAFF. CDR3 sequence (DNA): TGTGCCACCAGTGATTGGACGGGGGCTGAAGCTTTCTTT.

This clone was recorded a few times. The chain uses TRBV27 and TRBJ1-2; TRBD1 agrees at 10 bases. Germline-derived CDR1 and CDR2 are MNHEY and SMNVEV (reference sequence). CDR3 length: 17 amino acids. V lost 5 bases and J lost 3; bases outside the gene matches: 12. The CDR3 sequence is CASSPTTRDRGYYGYTF. CDR3 DNA sequence: TGTGCCAGCAGTCCGACCACTCGGGACAGGGGTTACTATGGCTACACCTTC.

This chain connects TRBV19 to TRBJ2-3; D is uncertain. The CDR3 consists of 15 residues. CDR1 and CDR2 from the germline V gene are LNHDA and SQIVND (reference sequence). Trimming removed 7 bases from V and 0 bases from J, with 14 bases in between. This CDR3 is CASTSYASSTDTQYF. The CDR3 DNA sequence: TGTGCCAGTACCTCCTACGCCTCTAGCACAGATACGCAGTATTTT.

The V and J genes are TRBV6-5 and TRBJ2-3; a weak D match, TRBD1 (5 bases). CDR1 and CDR2 (germline): MNHEY, SVGAGI. The CDR3 has 15 amino acids. V lost 2 bases, J lost 3 bases, and 12 bases lay in between. CDR3 region: CASSYGSGFTDTQYF. The DNA of the CDR3 is TGTGCCAGCAGTTACGGTTCAGGGTTTACAGATACGCAGTATTTT.

In DNA, the CDR3 is TGTGCCAGCAGCGACCCAGGGAAGGGGGACACTGAAGCTTTCTTT. It specifies CASSDPGKGDTEAFF. V gene TRBV9 combines with J gene TRBJ1-1; D may be TRBD1 (6 bases). This CDR3 contains 15 residues. The germline V gene encodes CDR1 SGDLS and CDR2 YYNGEE. The V end lost 3 bases, the J end lost 3 bases, and 15 bases lay between the germline ends.

The rearrangement joins TRBV18 to TRBJ1-1, with TRBD1 matching over 11 bases. Germline CDR1 is KGHSH and CDR2 is LQKENI. CDR3 size: 14 residues. V lost 4 bases and J lost 5; bases outside the gene matches: 3. DNA for the CDR3: TGTGCCAGCTCACTTGGACAGGGGGCAACTGAAGCTTTCTTT. This sequence encodes CASSLGQGATEAFF.

V and J are TRBV29-1 and TRBJ1-5; TRBD1 agrees at 8 bases. Per the germline V gene, CDR1 is SQVTM and CDR2 is ANQGSEA. This CDR3 has 14 residues. V lost 7 bases to trimming and J lost 2 bases; unmatched junction nucleotides: 7. Here the CDR3 reads CSAGQGSGNQPQHF. The CDR3 nucleotides are TGCAGCGCCGGACAGGGATCGGGCAATCAGCCCCAGCATTTT.

This clone was recorded once. The chain is built from TRBV7-2 and TRBJ2-7, with D possibly TRBD2 on 6 matching bases. Trimming shortened V by 5 bases and J by 0 bases, and 11 bases separated the two germline ends. The CDR3 contains 14 residues. Germline V gives CDR1 SGHTA, CDR2 FQGNSA. The CDR3 loop reads CASSLTGSSYEQYF. CDR3 bases: TGTGCCAGCAGCCTTACCGGGAGCTCCTACGAGCAGTACTTC.

The genes are TRBV5-4 and TRBJ2-1; tentative D call: TRBD2 (6 bases). CDR1 and CDR2 from the germline V gene are SGHNT and YYREEE (reference sequence). With 1 base removed from V and 4 bases from J, the gap between germline ends came to 12 bases. This CDR3 spans 15 amino acids. CDR3 nucleotides: TGTGCCAGCAGCTTGAGCGGGTTAGGATACAATGAGCAGTTCTTC. Protein sequence: CASSLSGLGYNEQFF.

In this sample, this clone turned up once. The rearrangement uses TRBV9 and TRBJ1-1; 7 bases line up with TRBD1. Germline V CDR1 and CDR2: SGDLS, YYNGEE. Unmatched junction bases numbered 6, after V lost 2 bases and J lost 2 bases. The CDR3 contains 15 residues. The CDR3 spells CASSVGDSFNTEAFF. The CDR3 nucleotides are TGTGCCAGCAGCGTGGGGGACAGCTTTAACACTGAAGCTTTCTTT.